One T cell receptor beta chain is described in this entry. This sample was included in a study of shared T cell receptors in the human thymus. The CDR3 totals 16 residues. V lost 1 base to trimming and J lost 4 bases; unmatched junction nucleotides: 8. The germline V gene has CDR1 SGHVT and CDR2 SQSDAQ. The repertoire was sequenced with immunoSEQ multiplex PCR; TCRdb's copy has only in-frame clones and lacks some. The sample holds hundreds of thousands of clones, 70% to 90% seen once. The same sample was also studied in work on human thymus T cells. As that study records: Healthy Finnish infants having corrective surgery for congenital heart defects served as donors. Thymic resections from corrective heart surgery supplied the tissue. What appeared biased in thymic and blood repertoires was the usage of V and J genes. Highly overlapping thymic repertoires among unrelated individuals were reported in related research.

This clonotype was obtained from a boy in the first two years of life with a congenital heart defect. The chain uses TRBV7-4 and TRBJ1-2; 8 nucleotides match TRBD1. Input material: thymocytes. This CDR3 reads CASSLDIGQGGYGYTF. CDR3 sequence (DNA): TGTGCCAGCAGCTTAGATATAGGACAGGGAGGCTATGGCTACACCTTC. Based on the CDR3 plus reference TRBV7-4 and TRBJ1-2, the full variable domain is GAGVSQSPRYKVAKRGRDVALRCDSISGHVTLYWYRQTLGQGSEVLTYSQSDAQRDKSGRPSGRFSAERPERSVSTLKIQRTEQGDSAVYLCASSLDIGQGGYGYTFGSGTRLTVV.